This entry lists 30 T cell receptor beta chains sequenced from one sample in a study of graft-versus-host responses after intestinal transplantation. Assay used: immunoSEQ multiplex PCR; TCRdb lists only in-frame clones, some missing. Among about 9,600 clones, around 26% were seen once, and the ten largest hold 6.2%. Stimulators, 200,000 irradiated and violet-dye-labeled cells, were plated with 200,000 CFSE-labeled responder cells. Specimen: alloreactive CD8+ T cells from a mixed lymphocyte reaction culture, collected before intestinal transplant. Indicated subset: CFSE-low proliferating T cells sorted from roughly 6-day pre-transplant mixed lymphocyte reaction (GvH or HvG direction). Receptors were obtained from a human patient who received an intestinal transplant.

This clone is termed medium-sized (0.01 to 0.1%). The CDR3 coding sequence is TGTGCCAGCAGCCCCCGCACGGGGTCTGGCGAGCAGTACTTC. Translation: CASSPRTGSGEQYF. This rearrangement joins TRBV4-2 to TRBJ2-7, with D perhaps TRBD2 (5 bases). CDR1 and CDR2 from the germline V gene are LGHNA and YNFKEQ. The V end lost 4 bases, the J end lost 6 bases, and 16 bases lay between the germline ends. The CDR3 has 14 amino acids.

J is TRBJ1-1 and V is TRBV7-8, with D possibly being TRBD1 (6 bases). Germline assignment: CDR1 SGHVS and CDR2 FQNEAQ. CDR3 size: 15 residues. V was cut by 5 bases and J by 4 bases, with 17 bases left in between. Written as DNA, the CDR3 is TGTGCCAGCAGCCCGGGGGGGGCCGGAGGCACTGAAGCTTTCTTT. As protein: CASSPGGAGGTEAFF.

The chain uses TRBV5-4 and TRBJ2-5; D not certain. The CDR3 has 14 residues. Per germline, CDR1 SGHNT and CDR2 YYREEE (reference sequence). With 0 bases removed from V and 2 bases from J, the gap between germline ends came to 8 bases. In DNA, the CDR3 is TGTGCCAGCAGCTTGGGGCTCGGGCAAGAGACCCAGTACTTC. Translation: CASSLGLGQETQYF.

The genes are TRBV5-4 and TRBJ2-2; D might be TRBD1 (6 bases). Germline values: CDR1 SGHNT, CDR2 YYREEE (reference sequence). Trimming pared 0 bases from V and 4 bases from J, leaving 7 bases between. The CDR3 sequence is 14 residues long. The CDR3 is CASSLGGPTGELFF. CDR3 nucleotides: TGTGCCAGCAGCTTGGGGGGGCCCACCGGGGAGCTGTTTTTT.

This clone occurred a few times. This chain uses TRBV15 with TRBJ2-1, with D tentatively TRBD2 (6 bases). CDR3 size: 14 residues. Per germline, CDR1 LNHNV and CDR2 YYDKDF (reference sequence). V gave up 6 bases and J gave up 10 bases, with 19 bases separating them. The CDR3 coding sequence is TGTGCCACCAGGGGCGGGGCAACCCCTGGGGAGCAGTTCTTC. It yields the protein CATRGGATPGEQFF. Full variable domain (outside the CDR3, taken from reference TRBV15 and TRBJ2-1): DAMVIQNPRYQVTQFGKPVTLSCSQTLNHNVMYWYQQKSSQAPKLLFHYYDKDFNNEADTPDNFQSRRPNTSFCFLDIRSPGLGDTAMYLCATRGGATPGEQFFGPGTRLTVL.

The chain employs TRBV6-5 and TRBJ1-1, with unresolved D. The germline gives CDR1 MNHEY, CDR2 SVGAGI. Trimming shortened V by 4 bases and J by 1 base, and 10 bases separated the two germline ends. CDR3 length: 14 residues. CDR3 amino acids: CASSSSLGNTEAFF. CDR3 sequence (DNA): TGTGCCAGCAGTTCTAGTCTAGGGAACACTGAAGCTTTCTTT.

The chain carries TRBV7-3 and TRBJ2-1; unclear D gene. CDR3 size: 12 residues. V was clipped by 5 bases and J by 6 bases, with 8 bases between them. CDR1 is SGHTA and CDR2 is FQGTGA in the germline V gene. CDR3 sequence (DNA): TGTGCCAGCAGCGACGCTAGCAATGAGCAGTTCTTC. Residues: CASSDASNEQFF.

About this clone: Other nucleotide sequences in the sample specify the same CDR3. The V and J genes are TRBV19 and TRBJ1-1; no clear D gene. CDR1 and CDR2 from the germline V gene are LNHDA and SQIVND (reference sequence). Between the trimmed V and J ends, which lost 3 bases and 1 base, there was a span of 6 bases. This CDR3 contains 13 residues. CDR3 coding DNA: TGTGCCAGTAGTATGTCCAGGAACACTGAAGCTTTCTTT. It translates to CASSMSRNTEAFF. The entire variable domain, with the rest obtained from reference TRBV19 and TRBJ1-1, is as follows: DGGITQSPKYLFRKEGQNVTLSCEQNLNHDAMYWYRQDPGQGLRLIYYSQIVNDFQKGDIAEGYSVSREKKESFPLTVTSAQKNPTAFYLCASSMSRNTEAFFGQGTRLTVV.

The gene calls are TRBV27 and TRBJ2-7; the D gene is possibly TRBD1 (6 bases). From germline, CDR1 is MNHEY and CDR2 SMNVEV (reference sequence). This CDR3 region has 13 residues. Trimming took off 6 bases at V and 4 bases at J, with 13 bases between the two ends. CDR3 DNA sequence: TGTGCCAGCAGCTGGGGACACGTATACGAGCAGTACTTC. Translated: CASSWGHVYEQYF.

In its sample, this clone was seen a few times. The genes are TRBV6-6 and TRBJ2-1; D is uncertain. Trimming removed 6 bases from V and 3 bases from J, with 12 bases in between. CDR3 length equals 14 residues. CDR1 is MNHNY, CDR2 SVGAGI, per germline (reference sequence). CDR3 sequence reads: CASSLVANYNEQFF. For the CDR3, the DNA is TGTGCCAGCAGCCTAGTCGCAAACTACAATGAGCAGTTCTTC.

The chain recombines TRBV19 with TRBJ2-1; 9 bases line up with TRBD1. CDR3 length: 13 residues. V dropped 6 bases and J dropped 7; count of bases not matched to a gene: 4. In germline, CDR1 is LNHDA, CDR2 SQIVND (reference sequence). The CDR3 coding sequence is TGTGCCAGTAGCATACAGGGGGCAAATGAGCAGTTCTTC. Its protein product is CASSIQGANEQFF. Full variable domain (rest looked up from reference TRBV19 and TRBJ2-1): DGGITQSPKYLFRKEGQNVTLSCEQNLNHDAMYWYRQDPGQGLRLIYYSQIVNDFQKGDIAEGYSVSREKKESFPLTVTSAQKNPTAFYLCASSIQGANEQFFGPGTRLTVL.

This clone was detected only a few times. The CDR3 is CASSSSPAESSYNEQFF. CDR3 DNA: TGTGCCAGCAGCTCAAGCCCGGCGGAGAGCTCCTACAATGAGCAGTTCTTC. The V call is TRBV7-2, the J call TRBJ2-1; D ambiguous. Trimming shortened V by 4 bases and J by 0 bases, and 16 bases separated the two germline ends. The CDR3 is 17 amino acids. Germline lookup yields CDR1 SGHTA and CDR2 FQGNSA.

This clone was observed a few times. The V gene is TRBV7-9, the J gene TRBJ1-1; possibly TRBD1 for D (5 bases). The CDR3 totals 13 residues. V was pared by 5 bases and J by 5 bases, with 12 bases between. Germline-derived CDR1 and CDR2 are SEHNR and FQNEAQ (reference sequence). CDR3 in amino acids: CASSPGGGTEAFF. CDR3 sequence (DNA): TGTGCCAGCAGCCCCGGGGGGGGGACTGAAGCTTTCTTT.

This clone qualifies as medium-sized. The V call is TRBV7-9, the J call TRBJ1-2; 9 bases fit TRBD1. Losses at the gene ends were 8 bases for V and 2 bases for J; bases not matched to a gene: 3. Germline assignment: CDR1 SEHNR and CDR2 FQNEAQ (reference sequence). The CDR3 is 13 residues long. The CDR3 reads CASVDRGNYGYTF. Here the CDR3 DNA reads TGTGCCAGCGTTGACAGGGGGAACTATGGCTACACCTTC.

This clone was detected only a few times. The gene calls are TRBV27 and TRBJ1-2; D is ambiguous. The CDR3 covers 11 residues. Trimming removed 8 bases at V and 8 bases at J, with 12 bases between. From germline, CDR1 is MNHEY and CDR2 SMNVEV (reference sequence). The CDR3 loop reads CASPGSGGYTF. The CDR3 DNA reads as TGTGCCAGCCCGGGTTCTGGCGGCTACACCTTC.

Here the CDR3 reads CASSLMGAGGVNEQFF. In nucleotides, the CDR3 is TGTGCCAGCAGCCTCATGGGGGCGGGGGGGGTAAATGAGCAGTTCTTC. The chain carries TRBV11-2 and TRBJ2-1; 9 bases map to TRBD2. V lost 5 bases to trimming and J lost 7 bases; unmatched junction nucleotides: 12. The CDR3 loop spans 16 amino acids. Germline loops: CDR1 SGHAT, CDR2 FQNNGV.

This clone was picked up a small number of times. The rearrangement joins TRBV4-1 to TRBJ2-7; 7 nucleotides match TRBD1. This CDR3 region has 16 residues. Germline-derived CDR1 and CDR2 are MGHRA and YSYEKL. Unmatched junction bases numbered 8, after V lost 1 base and J lost 2 bases. In DNA form, the CDR3 reads TGCGCCAGCAGCCAAGCCAATCCGGGACAGACCTACGAGCAGTACTTC. This sequence encodes CASSQANPGQTYEQYF.

This clone is medium-sized (0.01 to 0.1%) within its sample. This chain uses TRBV10-2 with TRBJ1-6, with TRBD1 identical over 7 bases. Germline V CDR1 and CDR2: WSHSY, SAAADI. The ends lost 6 bases at V and 8 bases at J; junction bases unmatched: 7. CDR3 length equals 14 residues. The CDR3 region has the DNA TGCGCCAGCAGGGAGGGAGGGGGCTATTCACCCCTCCACTTT. It codes for CASREGGGYSPLHF.

The CDR3 sequence is CASSEVGTSGDGYTF. CDR3 bases: TGTGCCAGCAGTGAGGTGGGGACCTCGGGGGATGGCTACACCTTC. This chain joins TRBV2 and TRBJ1-2, with a possible D match to TRBD1 (5 bases). This CDR3 spans 15 amino acids. With 3 bases removed from V and 6 bases from J, the gap between germline ends came to 17 bases. Germline CDR1 reads SNHLY; CDR2 reads FYNNEI.

The chain joins TRBV5-4 to TRBJ1-6; D is unclear. V was clipped by 3 bases and J by 0 bases, with 13 bases between them. In germline, CDR1 is SGHNT, CDR2 YYREEE (reference sequence). The CDR3 is made up of 17 amino acids. Here the CDR3 reads CASSYSILSSYNSPLHF. The CDR3 DNA sequence: TGTGCCAGCAGCTATTCGATCCTAAGCTCCTATAATTCACCCCTCCACTTT.

The chain joins TRBV19 to TRBJ1-1; D is possibly TRBD1 (5 bases). The V end lost 3 bases, the J end lost 0 bases, and 11 bases lay between the germline ends. Germline CDR1 is LNHDA and CDR2 is SQIVND (reference sequence). This CDR3 is built from 15 residues. In DNA, the CDR3 is TGTGCCAGTAGTATGGGGCGGGAATTGAACACTGAAGCTTTCTTT. It is translated as CASSMGRELNTEAFF.

This clone was observed a handful of times. The chain joins TRBV9 to TRBJ1-3; TRBD1 is a possible D gene (6 bases). Germline CDR1 reads SGDLS; CDR2 reads YYNGEE. V gave up 0 bases and J gave up 0 bases, with 7 bases separating them. The CDR3 covers 15 residues. CDR3 sequence reads: CASSVETGSGNTIYF. The CDR3 DNA reads as TGTGCCAGCAGCGTAGAGACAGGCTCTGGAAACACCATATATTTT.

The rearrangement uses TRBV18 and TRBJ1-2, with a possible D match to TRBD1 (6 bases). Trimming took 3 bases from V and 4 from J, leaving 12 bases between them. This CDR3 is built from 14 residues. Germline CDR1 is KGHSH and CDR2 is LQKENI. In DNA form, the CDR3 reads TGTGCCAGCTCACCGGGTGACAGGACCTATGGCTACACCTTC. Protein: CASSPGDRTYGYTF.

In its sample, this clone ranks as medium-sized. The chain is built from TRBV9 and TRBJ2-7; 7 bases align to TRBD1. Losses at the gene ends were 3 bases for V and 7 bases for J; bases not matched to a gene: 4. The germline V gene has CDR1 SGDLS and CDR2 YYNGEE. CDR3 length equals 12 residues. CDR3 nucleotides: TGTGCCAGCAGCGGACGACAGGGAGAGCAGTACTTC. Its protein is CASSGRQGEQYF.

By sample fraction, this clone is medium-sized. The chain recombines TRBV25-1 with TRBJ2-7; D is unresolved. Germline values: CDR1 MGHDK, CDR2 SYGVNS. The CDR3 is 15 residues long. The V end was cut by 1 base, the J end by 2 bases, with 12 bases between. CDR3 region: CASSESGGRTYEQYF. CDR3 DNA: TGTGCCAGCAGTGAATCCGGTGGCAGGACCTACGAGCAGTACTTC.

This clone was observed a single time. The chain uses TRBV7-8 and TRBJ2-7; possible D gene TRBD2, 6 bases. In germline, CDR1 is SGHVS, CDR2 FQNEAQ. The CDR3 spans 18 residues. V gave up 1 base and J gave up 0 bases, with 19 bases separating them. The CDR3 sequence is CASSLGPPLAYLSYEQYF. CDR3 bases: TGTGCCAGCAGCTTAGGGCCCCCCCTAGCGTATCTCTCCTACGAGCAGTACTTC.

This chain uses TRBV9 with TRBJ2-2; D might be TRBD1 (6 bases). The CDR3 has 14 residues. CDR1 and CDR2 (germline): SGDLS, YYNGEE. Trimming removed 0 bases at V and 9 bases at J, with 12 bases between. CDR3 bases: TGTGCCAGCAGCGTAGCTGGGGACAAACGGGAGCTGTTTTTT. It is translated as CASSVAGDKRELFF. Complete variable domain (other parts from reference TRBV9 and TRBJ2-2): DSGVTQTPKHLITATGQRVTLRCSPRSGDLSVYWYQQSLDQGLQFLIQYYNGEERAKGNILERFSAQQFPDLHSELNLSSLELGDSALYFCASSVAGDKRELFFGEGSRLTVL.

Comment on this clone: The junction differs from germline at one of its ends, possibly a read error. J is TRBJ1-2 and V is TRBV9, with D unresolved. CDR1 is SGDLS, CDR2 YYNGEE, per germline. The CDR3 is made up of 12 amino acids. The CDR3 region is CASSAENYGHTF. CDR3 in DNA: TGTGCCAGCAGCGCAGAGAACTATGGCCACACCTTC. The entire variable domain, with the rest obtained from reference TRBV9 and TRBJ1-2, is as follows: DSGVTQTPKHLITATGQRVTLRCSPRSGDLSVYWYQQSLDQGLQFLIQYYNGEERAKGNILERFSAQQFPDLHSELNLSSLELGDSALYFCASSAENYGHTFGSGTRLTVV.

The rearrangement uses TRBV10-2 and TRBJ1-1, with D hard to call. This CDR3 is built from 12 residues. Germline CDR1 and CDR2: WSHSY and SAAADI. V lost 10 bases and J 5 bases, leaving 14 bases between the germline ends. The CDR3 DNA reads TGCGCCACCTCACAGATTATAACTGAAGCTTTCTTT. Protein sequence: CATSQIITEAFF.

This clone has only a few counts. The chain links TRBV9 to TRBJ1-2, with a tentative D call TRBD1 (5 bases). Trimming pared 0 bases from V and 8 bases from J, leaving 14 bases between. CDR3 length: 14 residues. The germline V gene encodes CDR1 SGDLS and CDR2 YYNGEE. The CDR3 spells CASSVEGMPYGYTF. The CDR3 bases are TGTGCCAGCAGCGTAGAGGGGATGCCGTACGGCTACACCTTC.